The present entry profiles one T cell receptor beta chain with its context. Its antigen is not identified. The source of the sample is a study of shared clonotypes between healthy human individuals. About the research overall: Per-donor plates numbered three CD4 naive, three CD4 memory, two CD8 naive and one CD8 memory.

Germline lookup yields CDR1 LNHDA and CDR2 SQIVND (reference sequence). This CDR3 has 14 residues. Trimming took 11 bases from V and 8 from J, leaving 21 bases between them. Splitting the CD4+ cells yielded a CD45RA+ naive subset and a CD45RA-negative memory subset. Assay used: immunoSEQ multiplex PCR; TCRdb lists only in-frame clones, some missing. The table lists a few million clones, around 90% of them singletons, with 0.37% in the top ten. Broader study findings: Naive CD4 clonotypes were shared across several donors at roughly 4.6%.

Sequenced input: naive CD4+ T cells from PBMCs. The subset is: CD45RA+ positively selected. The source of this sequence is a man aged 18 to 35 in good health. Some clones in this sample may be carry-over from other donors' samples. The chain has TRBV19 and TRBJ2-2; D perhaps matches TRBD2 (6 bases). CDR3 sequence: CASYGGYFTGELFF. The CDR3 DNA is TGTGCCTCCTACGGGGGTTACTTTACGGGGGAGCTGTTTTTT.